The 25 T cell receptor beta chains below come from one sample, sequenced in a study of post-analysis software for immune sequencing data. General study findings and limits: Higher frequency in patients than in controls was seen for 5 or 6 TRBV segments, with TRBV5-6, TRBV5-1 and TRBV20-1 among them.

TCR beta cDNA libraries had unique molecular identifiers. TCRdb used MiXCR to reprocess the PCR reads, holding one entry per CDR3 protein. The data show approximately 660,000 distinct CDR3 sequences, approximately 60% seen once. Their antigens remain unidentified. The sample comprised blood. All receptors derive from a girl under 10 years old with multiple sclerosis.

CDR3 in DNA: TGTGCCAGCAGCCCCTCGCCCGGGACGGCGAGCTCCTATAATTCACCCCTCCACTTT. It is translated as CASSPSPGTASSYNSPLHF. The rearrangement links TRBV7-3 to TRBJ1-6; D is possibly TRBD1 (5 bases). CDR3 length equals 19 residues. The V end was cut by 5 bases, the J end by 0 bases, with 20 bases between. The germline gives CDR1 SGHTA, CDR2 FQGTGA.

The CDR3 DNA is TGCAGCGATGGGACAGGAGGGAACACTGAAGCTTTCTTT. It encodes CSDGTGGNTEAFF. V gene TRBV29-1 combines with J gene TRBJ1-1; 8 nucleotides agree with TRBD1. The germline CDR1 and CDR2 sequences are SQVTM and ANQGSEA. Trimming at V came to 7 bases and at J to 1 base, leaving 5 bases not matched to a gene. This CDR3 has 13 residues.

The chain employs TRBV14 and TRBJ1-4, with D possibly TRBD1 on 6 matching bases. V shed 1 base and J shed 10 bases, with 13 bases lying between them. The CDR3 length is 14 residues. Germline CDR1 is SGHDN and CDR2 is FVKESK. This CDR3 reads CASSQGTGYGKLFF. The DNA of the CDR3 is TGTGCCAGCAGCCAAGGTACAGGGTATGGAAAACTGTTTTTT. Full variable domain (remainder filled in from reference TRBV14 and TRBJ1-4): EAGVTQFPSHSVIEKGQTVTLRCDPISGHDNLYWYRRVMGKEIKFLLHFVKESKQDESGMPNNRFLAERTGGTYSTLKVQPAELEDSGVYFCASSQGTGYGKLFFGSGTQLSVL.

This chain connects TRBV12-3 or TRBV12-4 to TRBJ2-1; maybe TRBD1 (6 bases). The CDR3 totals 15 residues. Trimming removed 5 bases at V and 4 bases at J, with 15 bases between. The CDR3 here is CASSPPQGGYNEQFF. The CDR3 region has the DNA TGTGCCAGCAGTCCCCCACAGGGTGGGTACAATGAGCAGTTCTTC.

This clonotype was recorded a few times. The genes are TRBV5-1 and TRBJ2-5, with TRBD2 identical over 11 bases. Unmatched junction bases numbered 6, after V lost 3 bases and J lost 5 bases. This CDR3 comprises 15 residues. Per germline, CDR1 SGHRS and CDR2 YFSETQ. CDR3 residues: CASSSMTSGKETQYF. The CDR3 bases are TGCGCCAGCAGCTCAATGACTAGCGGGAAGGAGACCCAGTACTTC.

The J gene is TRBJ2-1, the V gene TRBV7-4; 15 positions match TRBD2. Trimming at V came to 4 bases and at J to 4 bases, leaving 5 bases not matched to a gene. Germline V gene sequence: CDR1 SGHVT, CDR2 SQSDAQ. CDR3 length: 17 amino acids. The CDR3 DNA sequence: TGTGCCAGCAGCTCCTGGGGACTAGCGGGAGGATACAATGAGCAGTTCTTC. Amino acid sequence: CASSSWGLAGGYNEQFF.

J is TRBJ2-4 and V is TRBV12-3 or TRBV12-4; 11 nucleotides match TRBD2. The CDR3 contains 12 residues. After removal of 3 bases from V and 13 bases from J, the junction contained 2 bases not matched to a gene. CDR3: CASSLTSGTQYF. The DNA of the CDR3 is TGTGCCAGCAGTTTGACTAGCGGGACGCAGTACTTC.

Regarding this clonotype: Mismatch with germline at one junction end may stem from a read error. This chain uses TRBV20-1 with TRBJ2-3; 10 bases fit TRBD2. Germline CDR1 is DFQATT and CDR2 is SNEGSKA (reference sequence). CDR3 size: 15 residues. CDR3 DNA: TGCAGCGCTAGAGCCCTAGCGGGAGCAGCAGGTACGCAGTATTTT. Protein: CSARALAGAAGTQYF.

The V gene is TRBV29-1, the J gene TRBJ1-1, with 7 bases aligning to TRBD1. Germline V gene sequence: CDR1 SQVTM, CDR2 ANQGSEA. The J segment lost 4 bases and the V segment lost 7 bases, leaving 6 bases of the junction unmatched. The CDR3 has 12 amino acids. CDR3 sequence reads: CSARTGPTEAFF. The CDR3 DNA reads as TGCAGCGCCCGGACAGGCCCCACTGAAGCTTTCTTT.

The CDR3 DNA is TGCAGCGTTGAACAGGGGACAGGGGATGGCTACACCTTC. Amino acids: CSVEQGTGDGYTF. The chain has TRBV29-1 and TRBJ1-2, with 10 bases that match TRBD1. CDR3 length: 13 residues. CDR1 and CDR2 (germline): SQVTM, ANQGSEA. Trimming cost V 2 bases and J 6 bases; bases outside gene matches: 3.

The rearrangement links TRBV7-9 to TRBJ1-2; TRBD1 is a possible D gene (5 bases). Trimming shortened V by 4 bases and J by 4 bases, and 10 bases separated the two germline ends. The CDR3 length is 13 residues. Germline loops: CDR1 SEHNR, CDR2 FQNEAQ (reference sequence). CDR3 nucleotides: TGTGCCAGCAGCTCAGAGACAGTCTATGGCTACACCTTC. Its protein is CASSSETVYGYTF.

CDR3 residues: CASTSGFGDEQFF. CDR3 DNA sequence: TGTGCCAGCACCTCGGGGTTCGGGGATGAGCAGTTCTTC. The chain joins TRBV7-3 to TRBJ2-1, with TRBD2 as a possible D gene (5 bases). The germline V gene has CDR1 SGHTA and CDR2 FQGTGA. The CDR3 is made up of 13 amino acids. The V end was cut by 7 bases, the J end by 8 bases, with 15 bases between.

This chain connects TRBV7-2 to TRBJ2-7, with 13 bases matching TRBD2. The CDR3 spans 16 residues. After removal of 4 bases from V and 4 bases from J, the junction contained 7 bases not matched to a gene. Germline lookup yields CDR1 SGHTA and CDR2 FQGNSA. Here the CDR3 DNA reads TGTGCCAGCAGCTCGGCGGGACTAGCGGGGCATTACGAGCAGTACTTC. This translates into CASSSAGLAGHYEQYF.

The CDR3 sequence: CASSLDRPEAETQYF. CDR3 nucleotide sequence: TGTGCCAGCAGCTTGGATCGTCCAGAGGCGGAGACCCAGTACTTC. The chain links TRBV5-4 to TRBJ2-5; D remains unclear. V shed 0 bases and J shed 5 bases, with 14 bases lying between them. Germline CDR1 is SGHNT and CDR2 is YYREEE (reference sequence). The CDR3 is 15 residues long.

The V and J genes are TRBV19 and TRBJ2-3; 8 bases agree with TRBD1. CDR1 LNHDA and CDR2 SQIVND come from the germline V gene (reference sequence). The CDR3 consists of 16 residues. After removal of 8 bases from V and 3 bases from J, the junction contained 13 bases not matched to a gene. This chain's CDR3 is CASRSQTDRVTDTQYF. The CDR3 DNA follows: TGTGCCAGTCGCTCCCAGACGGACAGGGTGACAGATACGCAGTATTTT. Drawing the rest from reference TRBV19 and TRBJ2-3, the complete variable domain is DGGITQSPKYLFRKEGQNVTLSCEQNLNHDAMYWYRQDPGQGLRLIYYSQIVNDFQKGDIAEGYSVSREKKESFPLTVTSAQKNPTAFYLCASRSQTDRVTDTQYFGPGTRLTVL.

V and J are TRBV13 and TRBJ2-5, with D maybe TRBD2 (6 bases). The length of the CDR3 is 14 residues. Germline V gene sequence: CDR1 PRHDT, CDR2 FYEKMQ (reference sequence). V was pared by 5 bases and J by 1 base, with 11 bases between. CDR3 loop: CASSHRDFQETQYF. The CDR3 DNA reads as TGTGCCAGCAGCCACCGGGACTTCCAAGAGACCCAGTACTTC.

The V and J genes are TRBV12-3 or TRBV12-4 and TRBJ2-1, with 8 bases matching TRBD2. Trimming took 6 bases from V and 5 from J; bases not matched to a gene: 9. The CDR3 sequence is 15 residues long. CDR3 bases: TGTGCCAGCAGAAGGGGACTAGGCCTTAACAATGAGCAGTTCTTC. Translation: CASRRGLGLNNEQFF.

In this sample, this clonotype turned up a few times. The V call is TRBV7-2, the J call TRBJ2-5; a possible D gene is TRBD1 (5 bases). The CDR3 has 16 amino acids. Trimming took 2 bases from V and 1 from J, leaving 14 bases between them. CDR1 and CDR2 (germline): SGHTA, FQGNSA. The CDR3 spells CASSLSQGPGQETQYF. CDR3 DNA sequence: TGTGCCAGCAGCTTAAGTCAGGGCCCCGGCCAAGAGACCCAGTACTTC. Based on the CDR3 plus reference TRBV7-2 and TRBJ2-5, the full variable domain is GAGVSQSPSNKVTEKGKDVELRCDPISGHTALYWYRQSLGQGLEFLIYFQGNSAPDKSGLPSDRFSAERTGGSVSTLTIQRTQQEDSAVYLCASSLSQGPGQETQYFGPGTRLLVL.

The rearrangement links TRBV10-3 to TRBJ2-3; 9 nucleotides match TRBD2. Germline V lookup: CDR1 ENHRY, CDR2 SYGVKD. V gave up 2 bases and J gave up 2 bases; unmatched junction bases: 2. CDR3 length equals 15 residues. In DNA form, the CDR3 reads TGTGCCATCAGTGAGCGGACTAGCGACACAGATACGCAGTATTTT. Amino acid sequence: CAISERTSDTDTQYF.

V is TRBV29-1 and J is TRBJ1-5; D possibly corresponds to TRBD1 (6 bases). The V end was cut by 6 bases, the J end by 0 bases, with 15 bases between. Germline CDR1 and CDR2: SQVTM and ANQGSEA. The CDR3 contains 15 residues. The CDR3 is CSVQTTGSSNQPQHF. The CDR3, as DNA: TGCAGCGTCCAAACCACAGGGTCTAGCAATCAGCCCCAGCATTTT.

This clonotype is a singleton in its sample. V and J are TRBV28 and TRBJ2-1, with D perhaps TRBD2 (6 bases). V shed 3 bases and J shed 2 bases, with 14 bases lying between them. This CDR3 has 16 amino acids. The germline gives CDR1 MDHEN, CDR2 SYDVKM. This CDR3 reads CASSLGLRGPYNEQFF. The CDR3 DNA sequence: TGTGCCAGCAGTTTGGGGTTGCGGGGCCCCTACAATGAGCAGTTCTTC.

This clonotype was recorded a few times. V and J are TRBV7-3 and TRBJ2-5; TRBD2 agrees at 10 bases. Trimming cost V 3 bases and J 1 base; bases outside gene matches: 2. Germline lookup yields CDR1 SGHTA and CDR2 FQGTGA. This CDR3 region has 15 residues. This CDR3 reads CASSLSGRAQETQYF. DNA for the CDR3: TGTGCCAGCAGCTTGAGCGGGAGGGCCCAAGAGACCCAGTACTTC.

This chain uses TRBV3-1 with TRBJ2-7; the match to TRBD1 covers 9 bases. The CDR3 totals 14 residues. The V segment lost 4 bases and the J segment 4 bases; nucleotides outside the gene matches: 5. In germline, CDR1 is LGHDT, CDR2 YNNKEL (reference sequence). CDR3 sequence: CASSPGTGNYEQYF. The CDR3 DNA reads TGTGCCAGCAGCCCGGGGACAGGGAATTACGAGCAGTACTTC.

The chain combines TRBV20-1 with TRBJ2-5; 10 nucleotides line up with TRBD2. Per germline, CDR1 DFQATT and CDR2 SNEGSKA (reference sequence). This CDR3 spans 15 amino acids. V dropped 0 bases and J dropped 3; count of bases not matched to a gene: 4. The CDR3 sequence is CSAREGLALEETQYF. The CDR3, as DNA: TGCAGTGCTAGAGAGGGACTAGCGCTCGAAGAGACCCAGTACTTC.

This clonotype has a handful of counts. The gene calls are TRBV9 and TRBJ2-5, with 7 bases identical to TRBD1. V shed 2 bases, J shed 4 bases, and the junction held 5 bases outside the gene matches. The CDR3 runs 14 residues. Germline V gene lookup returns CDR1 SGDLS and CDR2 YYNGEE. CDR3: CASSVGQAGETQYF. The CDR3 nucleotides read TGTGCCAGCAGCGTTGGACAGGCGGGAGAGACCCAGTACTTC.